This TCR beta chain is from a study of T cell changes during pregnancy in multiple sclerosis. Some clones are missing from TCRdb's copy, which holds only in-frame ones; the method was immunoSEQ multiplex PCR. The sample lists 40,000 to 45,000 clones, 70% to 90% occurring once. Trimming pared 5 bases from V and 3 bases from J, leaving 14 bases between. The CDR3 spans 14 residues. Germline loops: CDR1 SNHLY, CDR2 FYNNEI. The sequence was obtained from a female donor with multiple sclerosis, enrolled in a pregnancy study. The input for sequencing was CD4+ T cells from peripheral blood mononuclear cells, taken after pregnancy. The chain uses TRBV2 and TRBJ2-7; D perhaps matches TRBD1 (6 bases). Here the CDR3 DNA reads TGTGCCAGCAGTTCCCAGGGGTTTGGCTACGAGCAGTACTTC. Translating it yields CASSSQGFGYEQYF. Combining the CDR3 with reference TRBV2 and TRBJ2-7 gives the whole variable domain EPEVTQTPSHQVTQMGQEVILRCVPISNHLYFYWYRQILGQKVEFLVSFYNNEISEKSEIFDDQFSVERPDGSNFTLKIRSTKLEDSAMYFCASSSQGFGYEQYFGPGTRLTVT.